The 5 T cell receptor beta chains below were found in one sample sequenced in a study of PD-1 blockade in classical Hodgkin lymphoma. Time point in this sample: cycle 4 day 1 (C4D1), after more than five weeks of nivolumab. All trial patients relapsed after autologous stem cell transplantation. Profiled with immunoSEQ multiplex PCR; TCRdb holds only in-frame clones, not every one. The table has 75,000 to 95,000 clones, 83% seen once; the top ten hold approximately 17%. The sample consisted of peripheral blood mononuclear cells (PBMCs), taken before the fourth cycle of nivolumab. These receptor sequences come from a human donor with classical Hodgkin lymphoma.

The genes are TRBV4-3 and TRBJ1-1; D may be TRBD1 (5 bases). Looked up from germline, CDR1 is LGHNA and CDR2 is YSLEER. Trimming removed 7 bases at V and 10 bases at J, with 19 bases between. The CDR3 is 13 amino acids. The chain's CDR3 is CASTIDRGMGAFF. DNA of the CDR3: TGCGCCAGCACCATCGACCGGGGGATGGGAGCTTTCTTT.

V gene TRBV7-3 combines with J gene TRBJ2-1; D is perhaps TRBD1 or TRBD2 (5 bases each). V was pared by 5 bases and J by 2 bases, with 13 bases between. Germline assignment: CDR1 SGHTA and CDR2 FQGTGA. The CDR3 length is 15 residues. The CDR3 bases are TGTGCCAGCAGCGAGGGGACGGCGACCTACAATGAGCAGTTCTTC. As protein: CASSEGTATYNEQFF.

V is TRBV10-1 and J is TRBJ2-1; weak D call: TRBD2 (7 bases). This CDR3 region has 18 residues. Germline V gene data show CDR1 as WNHNN and CDR2 as SYGVQD (reference sequence). V was trimmed by 2 bases and J by 0 bases, leaving 17 bases between them. CDR3 in DNA: TGCGCCAGCAGTGAGGGGGGCCGGGGGGAGCACTCCTACAATGAGCAGTTCTTC. Its protein product is CASSEGGRGEHSYNEQFF.

The J gene is TRBJ1-5, the V gene TRBV30, with a possible D match to TRBD1 (5 bases). V lost 0 bases to trimming and J lost 3 bases, with 15 bases between them. The CDR3 is 16 amino acids. Germline V gene sequence: CDR1 GTSNPN, CDR2 SVGIG (reference sequence). The CDR3 is CAWSVQSGALNQPQHF. The CDR3 DNA reads TGTGCCTGGAGTGTACAGTCCGGGGCCCTCAATCAGCCCCAGCATTTT.

The V gene is TRBV7-8, the J gene TRBJ2-3; D ambiguous. The CDR3 length is 14 residues. Trimming pared 1 base from V and 2 bases from J, leaving 7 bases between. Germline lookup yields CDR1 SGHVS and CDR2 FQNEAQ. The CDR3 is CASSLVQPTDTQYF. CDR3 DNA: TGTGCCAGCAGCTTAGTTCAGCCCACAGATACGCAGTATTTT.